This T cell receptor (beta chain) was captured by sequencing in a study of cytomegalovirus exposure and HLA in healthy donors. The CDR3 runs to 15 residues. Trimming took off 9 bases at V and 1 base at J, with 18 bases between the two ends. Germline V gene data show CDR1 as LNHDA and CDR2 as SQIVND (reference sequence). Study-wide findings and caveats: In a later analysis, across HLA loci, associated TCR counts were highest for DRB1, lowest for HLA-C. An ancestry cluster, one associated with Asian ancestry, reportedly showed fewer N-insertions than the approximately 650-donor mean in a later analysis. Listed as cytomegalovirus-associated were approximately 160 TCR beta chains. In a later analysis, HLA-associated TCR beta chains were more clonally expanded than equally common others.

Primers included in the PCR were 60 Vbeta and 13 Jbeta primers. Repertoires were generated with immunoSEQ multiplex PCR, while TCRdb's copy carries only in-frame clones and drops some. The sample records approximately 210,000 clones, 87% being singletons. This clone was seen only once. No antigen is known for it. Sample: PBMCs. This TCR derives from a man younger than 40 in good health and CMV-seronegative. V is TRBV19 and J is TRBJ1-1; no definite D call. The chain's CDR3 is CASRRTTGKNTEAFF. DNA of the CDR3: TGTGCCAGCCGTCGAACTACCGGGAAGAACACTGAAGCTTTCTTT.